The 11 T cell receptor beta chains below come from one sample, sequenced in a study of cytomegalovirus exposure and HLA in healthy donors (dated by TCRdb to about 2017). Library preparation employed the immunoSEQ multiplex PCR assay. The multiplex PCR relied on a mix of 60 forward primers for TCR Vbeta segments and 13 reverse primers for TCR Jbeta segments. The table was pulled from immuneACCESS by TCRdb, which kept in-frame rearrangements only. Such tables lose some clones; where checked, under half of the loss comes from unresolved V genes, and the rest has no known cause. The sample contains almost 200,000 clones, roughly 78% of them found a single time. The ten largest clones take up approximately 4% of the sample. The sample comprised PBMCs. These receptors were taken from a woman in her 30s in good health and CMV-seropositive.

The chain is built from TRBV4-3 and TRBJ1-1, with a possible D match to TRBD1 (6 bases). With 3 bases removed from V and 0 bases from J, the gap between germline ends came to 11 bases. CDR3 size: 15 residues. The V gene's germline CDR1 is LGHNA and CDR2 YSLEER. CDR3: CASSHRGDMNTEAFF. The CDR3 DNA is TGCGCCAGCAGCCACAGGGGCGACATGAACACTGAAGCTTTCTTT.

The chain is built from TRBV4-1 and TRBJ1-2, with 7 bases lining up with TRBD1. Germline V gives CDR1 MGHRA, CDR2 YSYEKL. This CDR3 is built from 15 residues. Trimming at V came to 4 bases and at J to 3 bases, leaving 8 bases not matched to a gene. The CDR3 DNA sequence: TGCGCCAGCAGCCCCCTCCAGGGGGACGACTATGGCTACACCTTC. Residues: CASSPLQGDDYGYTF.

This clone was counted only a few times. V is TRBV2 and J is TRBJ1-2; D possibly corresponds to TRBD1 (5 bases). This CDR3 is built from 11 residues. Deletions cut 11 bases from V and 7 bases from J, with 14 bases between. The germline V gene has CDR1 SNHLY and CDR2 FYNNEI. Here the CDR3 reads CAPWGRGGYTF. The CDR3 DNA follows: TGTGCCCCGTGGGGGAGGGGTGGCTACACCTTC. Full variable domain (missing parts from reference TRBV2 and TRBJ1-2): EPEVTQTPSHQVTQMGQEVILRCVPISNHLYFYWYRQILGQKVEFLVSFYNNEISEKSEIFDDQFSVERPDGSNFTLKIRSTKLEDSAMYFCAPWGRGGYTFGSGTRLTVV.

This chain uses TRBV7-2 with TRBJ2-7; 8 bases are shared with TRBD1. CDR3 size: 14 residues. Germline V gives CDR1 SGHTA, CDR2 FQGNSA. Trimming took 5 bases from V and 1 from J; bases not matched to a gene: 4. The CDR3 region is CASSSRTGSYEQYF. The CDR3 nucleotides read TGTGCCAGCAGCAGCCGGACAGGGTCCTACGAGCAGTACTTC.

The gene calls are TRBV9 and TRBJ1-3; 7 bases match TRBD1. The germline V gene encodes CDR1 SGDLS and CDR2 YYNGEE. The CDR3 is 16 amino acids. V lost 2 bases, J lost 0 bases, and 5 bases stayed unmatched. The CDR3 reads CASSVTGMSSGNTIYF. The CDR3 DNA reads TGTGCCAGCAGCGTGACAGGGATGAGCTCTGGAAACACCATATATTTT. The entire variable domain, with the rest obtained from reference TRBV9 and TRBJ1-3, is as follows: DSGVTQTPKHLITATGQRVTLRCSPRSGDLSVYWYQQSLDQGLQFLIQYYNGEERAKGNILERFSAQQFPDLHSELNLSSLELGDSALYFCASSVTGMSSGNTIYFGEGSWLTVV.

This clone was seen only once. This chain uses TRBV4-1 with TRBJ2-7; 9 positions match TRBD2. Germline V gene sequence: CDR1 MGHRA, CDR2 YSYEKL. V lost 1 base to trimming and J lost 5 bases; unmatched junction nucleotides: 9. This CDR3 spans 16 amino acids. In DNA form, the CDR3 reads TGCGCCAGCAGCCAAGTTGAGCTAGCGGGAATCAACGAGCAGTACTTC. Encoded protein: CASSQVELAGINEQYF.

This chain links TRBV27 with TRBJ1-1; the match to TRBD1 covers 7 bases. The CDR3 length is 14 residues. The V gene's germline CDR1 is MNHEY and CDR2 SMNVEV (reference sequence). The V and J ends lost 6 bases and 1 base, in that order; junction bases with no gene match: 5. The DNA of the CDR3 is TGTGCCAGCAGGTACAGGGGTGGGAACACTGAAGCTTTCTTT. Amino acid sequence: CASRYRGGNTEAFF.

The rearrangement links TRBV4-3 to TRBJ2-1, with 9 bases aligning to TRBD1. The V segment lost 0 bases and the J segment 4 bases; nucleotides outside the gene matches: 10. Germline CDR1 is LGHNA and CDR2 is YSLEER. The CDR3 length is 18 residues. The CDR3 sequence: CASSQEWSRDRVYNEQFF. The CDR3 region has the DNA TGCGCCAGCAGCCAAGAGTGGTCCCGGGACAGGGTGTACAATGAGCAGTTCTTC.

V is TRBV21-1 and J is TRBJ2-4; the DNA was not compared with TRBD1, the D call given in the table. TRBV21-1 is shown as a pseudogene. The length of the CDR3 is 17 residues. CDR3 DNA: TGTGCCAGCCGGGACAGGTCAAAACCGGGGGCCAAAAACATTCAGTACTTC. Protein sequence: CASRDRSKPGAKNIQYF.

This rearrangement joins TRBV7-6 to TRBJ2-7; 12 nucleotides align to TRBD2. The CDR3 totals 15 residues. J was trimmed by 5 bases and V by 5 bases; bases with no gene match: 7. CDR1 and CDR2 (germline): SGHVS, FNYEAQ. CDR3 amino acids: CASSPASGRAHEQYF. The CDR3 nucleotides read TGTGCCAGCAGCCCGGCTAGCGGGAGGGCCCACGAGCAGTACTTC.

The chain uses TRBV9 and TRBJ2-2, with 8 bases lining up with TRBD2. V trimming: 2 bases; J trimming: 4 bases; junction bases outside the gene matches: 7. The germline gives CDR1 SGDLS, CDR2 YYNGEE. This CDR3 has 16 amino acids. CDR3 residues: CASSVNLAGLTGELFF. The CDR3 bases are TGTGCCAGCAGCGTGAATCTAGCGGGCCTCACCGGGGAGCTGTTTTTT. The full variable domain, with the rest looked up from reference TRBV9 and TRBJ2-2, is DSGVTQTPKHLITATGQRVTLRCSPRSGDLSVYWYQQSLDQGLQFLIQYYNGEERAKGNILERFSAQQFPDLHSELNLSSLELGDSALYFCASSVNLAGLTGELFFGEGSRLTVL.